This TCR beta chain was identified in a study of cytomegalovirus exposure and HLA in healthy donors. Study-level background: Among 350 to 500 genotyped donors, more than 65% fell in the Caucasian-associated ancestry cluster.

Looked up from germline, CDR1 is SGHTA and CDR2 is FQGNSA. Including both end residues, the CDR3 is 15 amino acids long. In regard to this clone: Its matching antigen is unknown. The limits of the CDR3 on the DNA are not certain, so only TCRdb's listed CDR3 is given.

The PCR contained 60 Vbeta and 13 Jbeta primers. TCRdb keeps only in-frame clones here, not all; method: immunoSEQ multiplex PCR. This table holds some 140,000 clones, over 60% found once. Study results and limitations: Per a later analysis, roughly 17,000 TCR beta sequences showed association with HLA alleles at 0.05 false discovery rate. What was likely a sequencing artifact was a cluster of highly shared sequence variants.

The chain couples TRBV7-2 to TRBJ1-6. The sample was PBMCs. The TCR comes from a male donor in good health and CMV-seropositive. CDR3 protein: CASSFGPGLYSPLHF.